This T cell receptor beta chain was retrieved from a study of blood T cell repertoires in COVID-19. Looking at the study overall: Some COVID-19 samples were acute and others convalescent; all came from the United States, Italy and Spain. T cells, B-cell-depleted T cells, or PBMCs provided the cDNA or gDNA that served as material.

The authors' processing: By means of reference gene primer amplification, nucleated cell counts were estimated. Method: immunoSEQ multiplex PCR; TCRdb's copy keeps in-frame clones and lacks some. V, J and clone size derive from that table, while D and trimming were established from the DNA sequence. The sample lists 350,000 to 450,000 clones, about nine tenths occurring once. Those enrolled in Seattle joined during active infection and were followed longitudinally afterward. The CDR3 is 18 amino acids. The ends lost 3 bases at V and 5 bases at J; junction bases unmatched: 15. Germline CDR1 and CDR2: ENHRY and SYGVKD.

The chain combines TRBV10-3 with TRBJ2-3, with 9 bases aligning to TRBD2. This TCR was sampled from a woman between 40 and 55 years old with COVID-19, enrolled during active disease. Sample: peripheral blood. The CDR3 is CAISDLGLAGGQRDTQYF. CDR3 nucleotide sequence: TGTGCCATCAGTGATCTCGGATTGGCGGGGGGGCAGAGAGATACGCAGTATTTT.